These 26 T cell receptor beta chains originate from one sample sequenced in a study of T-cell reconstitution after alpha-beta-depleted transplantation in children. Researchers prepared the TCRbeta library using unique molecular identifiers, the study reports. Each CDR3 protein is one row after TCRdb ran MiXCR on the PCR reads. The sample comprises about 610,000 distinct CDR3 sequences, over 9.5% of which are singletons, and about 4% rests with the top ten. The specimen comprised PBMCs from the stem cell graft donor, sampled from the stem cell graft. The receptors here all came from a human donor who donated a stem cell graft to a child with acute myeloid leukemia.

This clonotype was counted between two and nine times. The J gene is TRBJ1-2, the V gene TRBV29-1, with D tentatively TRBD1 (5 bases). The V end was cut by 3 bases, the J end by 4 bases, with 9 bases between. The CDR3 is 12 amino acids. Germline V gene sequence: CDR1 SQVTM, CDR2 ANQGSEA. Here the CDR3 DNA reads TGCAGCGTTGATCAGGGAATCTATGGCTACACCTTC. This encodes CSVDQGIYGYTF.

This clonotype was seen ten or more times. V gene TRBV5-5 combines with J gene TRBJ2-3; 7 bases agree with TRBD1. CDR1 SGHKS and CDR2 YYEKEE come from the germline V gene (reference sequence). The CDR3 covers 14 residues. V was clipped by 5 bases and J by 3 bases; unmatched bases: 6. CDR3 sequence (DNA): TGTGCCAGCAGACCAGACAGGGATACAGATACGCAGTATTTT. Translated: CASRPDRDTDTQYF.

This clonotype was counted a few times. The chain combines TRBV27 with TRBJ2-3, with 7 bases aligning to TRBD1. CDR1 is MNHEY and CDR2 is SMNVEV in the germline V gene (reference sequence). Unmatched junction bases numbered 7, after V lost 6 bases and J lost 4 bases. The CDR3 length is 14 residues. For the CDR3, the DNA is TGTGCCAGCAGCGGCCGACAGGGAGCAGATACGCAGTATTTT. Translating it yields CASSGRQGADTQYF.

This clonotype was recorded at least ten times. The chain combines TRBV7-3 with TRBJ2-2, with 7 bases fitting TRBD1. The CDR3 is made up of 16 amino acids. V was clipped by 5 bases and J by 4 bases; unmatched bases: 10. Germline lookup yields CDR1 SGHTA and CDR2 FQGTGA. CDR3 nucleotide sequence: TGTGCCAGCAGCCCCTCAGGGGGAGTCGGCACCGGGGAGCTGTTTTTT. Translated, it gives CASSPSGGVGTGELFF.

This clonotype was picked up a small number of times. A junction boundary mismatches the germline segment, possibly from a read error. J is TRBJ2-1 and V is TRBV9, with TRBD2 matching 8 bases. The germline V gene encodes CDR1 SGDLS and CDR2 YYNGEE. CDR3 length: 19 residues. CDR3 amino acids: CASSVANWVAGSSYNEQLF. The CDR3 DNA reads TGTGCCAGCAGCGTAGCAAACTGGGTAGCGGGAAGCTCCTACAATGAGCAGCTCTTC.

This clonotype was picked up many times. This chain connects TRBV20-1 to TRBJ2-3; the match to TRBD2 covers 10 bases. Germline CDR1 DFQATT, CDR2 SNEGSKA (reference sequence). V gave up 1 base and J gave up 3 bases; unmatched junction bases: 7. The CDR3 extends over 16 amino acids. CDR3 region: CSARVKLAGKTDTQYF. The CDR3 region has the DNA TGCAGTGCTAGAGTGAAACTAGCGGGAAAGACAGATACGCAGTATTTT.

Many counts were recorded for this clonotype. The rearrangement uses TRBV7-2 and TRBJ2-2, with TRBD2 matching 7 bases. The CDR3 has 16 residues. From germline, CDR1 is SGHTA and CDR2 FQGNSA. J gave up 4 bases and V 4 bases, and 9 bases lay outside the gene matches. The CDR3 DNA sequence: TGTGCCAGCAGCTCCCAGGCCGGGACTACCACCGGGGAGCTGTTTTTT. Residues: CASSSQAGTTTGELFF.

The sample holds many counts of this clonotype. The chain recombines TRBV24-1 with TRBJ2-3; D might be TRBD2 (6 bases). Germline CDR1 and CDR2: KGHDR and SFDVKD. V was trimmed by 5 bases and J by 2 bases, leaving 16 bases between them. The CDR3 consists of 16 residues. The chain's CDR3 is CATSAPGLLNTDTQYF. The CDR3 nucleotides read TGTGCCACCAGTGCCCCGGGACTCCTGAACACAGATACGCAGTATTTT.

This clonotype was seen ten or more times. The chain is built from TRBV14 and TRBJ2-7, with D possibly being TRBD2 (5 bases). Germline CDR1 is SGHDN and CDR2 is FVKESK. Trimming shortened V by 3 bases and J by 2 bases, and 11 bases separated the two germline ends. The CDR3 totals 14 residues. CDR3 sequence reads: CASSHRGGAYEQYF. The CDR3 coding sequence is TGTGCCAGCAGCCACCGAGGAGGAGCCTACGAGCAGTACTTC.

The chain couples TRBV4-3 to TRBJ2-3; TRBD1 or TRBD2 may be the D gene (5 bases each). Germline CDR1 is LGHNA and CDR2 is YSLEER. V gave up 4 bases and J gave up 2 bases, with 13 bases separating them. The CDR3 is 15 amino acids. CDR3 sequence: CASSPLVGTTDTQYF. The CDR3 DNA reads TGCGCCAGCAGCCCACTAGTGGGGACCACAGATACGCAGTATTTT.

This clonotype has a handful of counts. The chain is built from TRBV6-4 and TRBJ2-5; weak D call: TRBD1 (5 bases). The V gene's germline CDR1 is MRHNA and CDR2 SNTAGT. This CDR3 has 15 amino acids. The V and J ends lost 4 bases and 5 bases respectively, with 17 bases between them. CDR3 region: CASSVTLGAGETQYF. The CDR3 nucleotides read TGTGCCAGCAGTGTCACCCTAGGGGCCGGGGAGACCCAGTACTTC.

The CDR3 nucleotides read TGTGCCAGCAGTACTAGCGGGAGGTTATACGAGCAGTACTTC. It translates to CASSTSGRLYEQYF. The chain has TRBV28 and TRBJ2-7, with 12 bases aligning to TRBD2. The J segment lost 4 bases and the V segment lost 5 bases, leaving 3 bases of the junction unmatched. The CDR3 length is 14 residues. Looked up from germline, CDR1 is MDHEN and CDR2 is SYDVKM.

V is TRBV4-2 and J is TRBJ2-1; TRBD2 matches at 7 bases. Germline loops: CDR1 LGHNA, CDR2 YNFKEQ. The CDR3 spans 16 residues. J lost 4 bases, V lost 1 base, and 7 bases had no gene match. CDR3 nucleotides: TGTGCCAGCAGCCAAGCGGGAGGCTCCGGTTACAATGAGCAGTTCTTC. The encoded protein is CASSQAGGSGYNEQFF.

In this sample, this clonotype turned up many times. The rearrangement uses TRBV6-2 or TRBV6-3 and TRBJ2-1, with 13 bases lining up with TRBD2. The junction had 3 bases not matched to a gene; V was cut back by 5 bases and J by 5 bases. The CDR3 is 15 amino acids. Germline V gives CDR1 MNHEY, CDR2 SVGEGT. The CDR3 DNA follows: TGTGCCAGCAGTCGAGGGACTAGCGGGAACAATGAGCAGTTCTTC. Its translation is CASSRGTSGNNEQFF.

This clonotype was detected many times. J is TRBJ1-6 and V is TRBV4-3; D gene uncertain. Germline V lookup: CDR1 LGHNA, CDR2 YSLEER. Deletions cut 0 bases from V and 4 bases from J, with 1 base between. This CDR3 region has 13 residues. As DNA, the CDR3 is TGCGCCAGCAGCCAAGAGTATAATTCACCCCTCCACTTT. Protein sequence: CASSQEYNSPLHF.

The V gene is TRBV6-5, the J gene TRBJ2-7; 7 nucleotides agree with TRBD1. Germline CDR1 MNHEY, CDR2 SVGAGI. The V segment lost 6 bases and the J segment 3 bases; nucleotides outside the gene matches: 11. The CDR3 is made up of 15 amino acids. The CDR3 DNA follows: TGTGCCAGCAGACGAGAGGGACAGCCACACTACGAGCAGTACTTC. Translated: CASRREGQPHYEQYF.

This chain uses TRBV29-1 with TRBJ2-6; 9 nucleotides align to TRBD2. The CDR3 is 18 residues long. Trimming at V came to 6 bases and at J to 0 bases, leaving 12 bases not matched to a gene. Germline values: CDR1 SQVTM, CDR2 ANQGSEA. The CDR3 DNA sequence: TGCAGCGTGCCTGTTAGCGGGGGACGGAGCTCTGGGGCCAACGTCCTGACTTTC. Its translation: CSVPVSGGRSSGANVLTF.

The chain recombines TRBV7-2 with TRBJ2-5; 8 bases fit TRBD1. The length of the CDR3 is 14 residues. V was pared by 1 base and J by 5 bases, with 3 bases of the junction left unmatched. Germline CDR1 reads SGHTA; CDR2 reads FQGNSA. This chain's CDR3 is CASSLVRGRETQYF. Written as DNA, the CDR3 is TGTGCCAGCAGCTTAGTCAGGGGGCGGGAGACCCAGTACTTC.

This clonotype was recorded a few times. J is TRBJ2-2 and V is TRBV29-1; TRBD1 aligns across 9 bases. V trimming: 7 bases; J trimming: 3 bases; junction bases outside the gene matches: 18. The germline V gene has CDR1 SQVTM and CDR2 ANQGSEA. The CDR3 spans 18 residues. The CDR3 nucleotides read TGCAGCGCCCGATTCATGGAAACAGGGGGCGCTGACACCGGGGAGCTGTTTTTT. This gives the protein CSARFMETGGADTGELFF.

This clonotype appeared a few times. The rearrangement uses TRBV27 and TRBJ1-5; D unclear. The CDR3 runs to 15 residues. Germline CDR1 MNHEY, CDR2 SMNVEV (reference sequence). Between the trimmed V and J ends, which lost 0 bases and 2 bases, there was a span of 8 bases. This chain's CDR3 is CASSLSLLGNQPQHF. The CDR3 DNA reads TGTGCCAGCAGTTTATCCCTTTTAGGCAATCAGCCCCAGCATTTT.

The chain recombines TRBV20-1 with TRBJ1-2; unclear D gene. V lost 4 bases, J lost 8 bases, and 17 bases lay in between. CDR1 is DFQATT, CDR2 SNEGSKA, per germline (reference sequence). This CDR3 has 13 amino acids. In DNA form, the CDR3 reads TGCAGTGCTACTGCGAGAAGTTGGGTCGGCTACACCTTC. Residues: CSATARSWVGYTF.

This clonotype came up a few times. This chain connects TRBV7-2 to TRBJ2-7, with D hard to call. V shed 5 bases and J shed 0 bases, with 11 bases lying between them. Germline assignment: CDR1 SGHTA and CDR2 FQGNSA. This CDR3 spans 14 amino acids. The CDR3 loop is CASSRNSFSYEQYF. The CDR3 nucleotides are TGTGCCAGCAGCCGTAACAGTTTCTCCTACGAGCAGTACTTC.

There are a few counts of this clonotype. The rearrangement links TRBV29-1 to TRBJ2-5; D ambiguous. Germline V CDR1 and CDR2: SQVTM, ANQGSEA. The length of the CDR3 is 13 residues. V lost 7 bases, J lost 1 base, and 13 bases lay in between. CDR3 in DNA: TGCAGCGCCCGAAAGACTGCCCAAGAGACCCAGTACTTC. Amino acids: CSARKTAQETQYF. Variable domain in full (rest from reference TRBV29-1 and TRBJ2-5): SAVISQKPSRDICQRGTSLTIQCQVDSQVTMMFWYRQQPGQSLTLIATANQGSEATYESGFVIDKFPISRPNLTFSTLTVSNMSPEDSSIYLCSARKTAQETQYFGPGTRLLVL.

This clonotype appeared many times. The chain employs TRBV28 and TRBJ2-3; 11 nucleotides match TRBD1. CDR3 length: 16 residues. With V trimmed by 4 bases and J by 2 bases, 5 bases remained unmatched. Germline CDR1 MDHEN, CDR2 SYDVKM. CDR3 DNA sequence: TGTGCCAGCAGTTCCGGACAGGGGGCCTTCACAGATACGCAGTATTTT. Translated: CASSSGQGAFTDTQYF.

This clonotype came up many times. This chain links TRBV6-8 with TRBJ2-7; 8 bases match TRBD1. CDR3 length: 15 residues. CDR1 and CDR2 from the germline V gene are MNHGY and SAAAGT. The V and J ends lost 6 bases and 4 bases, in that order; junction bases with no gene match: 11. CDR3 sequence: CASRRGRGLIYEQYF. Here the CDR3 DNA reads TGTGCCAGCAGACGGGGCAGGGGGCTTATTTACGAGCAGTACTTC.

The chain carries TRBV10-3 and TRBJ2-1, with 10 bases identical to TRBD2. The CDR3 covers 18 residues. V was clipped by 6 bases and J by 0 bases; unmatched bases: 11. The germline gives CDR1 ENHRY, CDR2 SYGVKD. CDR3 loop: CAISPGLASISSYNEQFF. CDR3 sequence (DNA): TGTGCCATCAGCCCGGGACTAGCGTCTATAAGCTCCTACAATGAGCAGTTCTTC.